The 20 T cell receptor beta chains below were found in one sample sequenced in a study of blood T cell repertoires in COVID-19. Method: immunoSEQ multiplex PCR; TCRdb's copy keeps in-frame clones and lacks some. The sample consists of 200,000 to 300,000 clones, around 84% of them appearing once. The sample comprised peripheral blood. Receptors were obtained from a man between 60 and 75 years old with acute or convalescent COVID-19.

This chain links TRBV29-1 with TRBJ2-3, with 8 nucleotides matching TRBD2. Trimming at V came to 4 bases and at J to 3 bases, leaving 3 bases not matched to a gene. The CDR3 has 13 amino acids. Looked up from germline, CDR1 is SQVTM and CDR2 is ANQGSEA. The CDR3 reads CSVAGGRTDTQYF. In nucleotides, the CDR3 is TGCAGCGTTGCGGGGGGGAGGACAGATACGCAGTATTTT.

This chain uses TRBV6-5 with TRBJ1-1, with TRBD1 identical over 9 bases. The CDR3 has 14 residues. With 6 bases clipped from V and 7 bases from J, the junction kept 9 bases outside the gene matches. The germline V gene has CDR1 MNHEY and CDR2 SVGAGI. The CDR3 reads CASSKQGASGEAFF. The CDR3, as DNA: TGTGCCAGCAGCAAACAGGGGGCAAGTGGTGAAGCTTTCTTT.

The chain has TRBV6-2 or TRBV6-3 and TRBJ2-7; no clear D gene. The CDR3 runs to 14 residues. Germline V gene lookup returns CDR1 MNHEY and CDR2 SVGEGT. V lost 2 bases and J lost 2, with 10 bases in between. The CDR3 loop is CASSYIASPYEQYF. The CDR3, as DNA: TGTGCCAGCAGTTACATTGCGTCCCCCTACGAGCAGTACTTC.

The rearrangement uses TRBV3-1 (or the pseudogene TRBV3-2) and TRBJ2-3, with D perhaps matching TRBD1 (7 bases). Trimming left V 3 bases short and J 0 bases short, with 22 bases between. Germline CDR1 and CDR2: LGHDT and YNNKEL (reference sequence). The CDR3 loop spans 19 amino acids. The CDR3 loop is CASSQEGAEPFASTDTQYF. The CDR3 nucleotides read TGTGCCAGCAGCCAGGAGGGGGCGGAACCCTTTGCTAGCACAGATACGCAGTATTTT.

The rearrangement joins TRBV28 to TRBJ2-7; 7 bases line up with TRBD1. J lost 6 bases, V lost 6 bases, and 5 bases had no gene match. The germline V gene has CDR1 MDHEN and CDR2 SYDVKM. The CDR3 loop spans 12 amino acids. The CDR3 sequence is CASRTTGAEQYF. The CDR3 coding sequence is TGTGCCAGCAGGACTACAGGGGCCGAGCAGTACTTC.

The gene calls are TRBV18 and TRBJ1-2, with D unresolved. CDR3 size: 14 residues. Germline assignment: CDR1 KGHSH and CDR2 LQKENI. Between the trimmed V and J ends, which lost 3 bases and 4 bases, there was a span of 12 bases. CDR3 in amino acids: CASSPAHLPYGYTF. The CDR3 region has the DNA TGTGCCAGCTCACCTGCGCATCTCCCCTATGGCTACACCTTC.

The V call is TRBV7-2, the J call TRBJ2-1, with 7 positions matching TRBD2. After removal of 3 bases from V and 10 bases from J, the junction contained 15 bases not matched to a gene. Germline V gives CDR1 SGHTA, CDR2 FQGNSA. The CDR3 length is 16 residues. CDR3 sequence: CASSFYTSEGVAEQFF. The CDR3 nucleotides are TGTGCCAGCAGCTTTTATACTAGCGAGGGCGTAGCCGAGCAGTTCTTC.

The chain links TRBV11-3 to TRBJ1-3; the D gene is possibly TRBD1 (5 bases). The CDR3 sequence is 14 residues long. Germline V gene lookup returns CDR1 SGHNT and CDR2 YENEEA. The ends were cut back, 4 bases at V and 0 bases at J, with 7 bases in the middle. The CDR3 bases are TGTGCCAGCAGCTCGGGACTCTCTGGAAACACCATATATTTT. Translated: CASSSGLSGNTIYF.

The chain uses TRBV29-1 and TRBJ1-2; no definite D call. CDR1 and CDR2 from the germline V gene are SQVTM and ANQGSEA. The CDR3 contains 13 residues. Trimming cost V 4 bases and J 2 bases, with 11 bases left between them. The CDR3 DNA is TGCAGCGTTGTGAGGCCCGGGAACTATGGCTACACCTTC. Protein sequence: CSVVRPGNYGYTF.

V and J are TRBV9 and TRBJ2-1, with D uncertain. Germline V gene data show CDR1 as SGDLS and CDR2 as YYNGEE. This CDR3 spans 12 amino acids. V was shortened by 5 bases and J by 8 bases, with 11 bases between the two germline ends. The CDR3 region has the DNA TGTGCCAGCAGATCTCCATTAGATGAGCAGTTCTTC. This encodes CASRSPLDEQFF.

The chain couples TRBV12-3 or TRBV12-4 to TRBJ1-2; D perhaps matches TRBD1 (5 bases). The CDR3 has 13 residues. Trimming shortened V by 5 bases and J by 5 bases, and 12 bases separated the two germline ends. The DNA of the CDR3 is TGTGCCAGCAGTGCCCCGGGGGGGTATGGCTACACCTTC. Translating it yields CASSAPGGYGYTF.

This chain connects TRBV4-3 to TRBJ2-3; D is possibly TRBD2 (5 bases). CDR1 is LGHNA, CDR2 YSLEER, per germline. The germline V and J ends were trimmed by 0 bases and 0 bases, with 10 bases remaining between them. The CDR3 runs 16 residues. CDR3 in amino acids: CASSQETAASTDTQYF. The CDR3 DNA is TGCGCCAGCAGCCAAGAAACAGCGGCTAGCACAGATACGCAGTATTTT.

This clone was observed a single time. J is TRBJ2-2 and V is TRBV9; a weak D match, TRBD1 (5 bases). Germline V gene lookup returns CDR1 SGDLS and CDR2 YYNGEE. The V end lost 0 bases, the J end lost 7 bases, and 13 bases lay between the germline ends. The CDR3 consists of 15 residues. CDR3 sequence reads: CASSVVEAGHGELFF. The CDR3 DNA sequence: TGTGCCAGCAGCGTAGTTGAGGCCGGACACGGGGAGCTGTTTTTT.

J is TRBJ2-3 and V is TRBV27, with TRBD2 as a possible D gene (6 bases). V dropped 2 bases and J dropped 6 bases, with 15 bases sitting between them. The CDR3 spans 15 residues. Germline lookup yields CDR1 MNHEY and CDR2 SMNVEV (reference sequence). The CDR3 reads CASSLRDSPRDTQYF. Here the CDR3 DNA reads TGTGCCAGCAGTTTAAGGGACTCTCCCAGGGATACGCAGTATTTT.

The gene calls are TRBV5-4 and TRBJ1-1, with 9 nucleotides matching TRBD1. Per germline, CDR1 SGHNT and CDR2 YYREEE (reference sequence). Unmatched junction bases numbered 5, after V lost 4 bases and J lost 4 bases. The CDR3 is made up of 14 amino acids. In DNA form, the CDR3 reads TGTGCCAGCAGCCCCGGACAGGGGTTCACTGAAGCTTTCTTT. Residues: CASSPGQGFTEAFF.

The rearrangement uses TRBV6-5 and TRBJ2-7; no clear D. The CDR3 is 14 residues long. Germline assignment: CDR1 MNHEY and CDR2 SVGAGI. V was shortened by 0 bases and J by 2 bases, with 8 bases between the two germline ends. The CDR3 DNA reads as TGTGCCAGCAGTTACTCGGGCAATACCTACGAGCAGTACTTC. It specifies CASSYSGNTYEQYF.

The chain employs TRBV5-6 and TRBJ1-2; D gene unclear. Germline V gene lookup returns CDR1 SGHDT and CDR2 YYEEEE. The CDR3 extends over 13 amino acids. V was clipped by 2 bases and J by 8 bases, with 13 bases between them. The CDR3 protein is CASSFNPREGYTF. The CDR3 DNA is TGTGCCAGCAGCTTCAACCCTCGGGAAGGCTACACCTTC.

The chain has TRBV29-1 and TRBJ1-5, with 8 bases lining up with TRBD1. The CDR3 contains 13 residues. The germline gives CDR1 SQVTM, CDR2 ANQGSEA. V dropped 4 bases and J dropped 5; count of bases not matched to a gene: 4. CDR3: CSVGTGIHQPQHF. CDR3 bases: TGCAGCGTTGGGACAGGGATTCATCAGCCCCAGCATTTT.

This clone turned up a few times. The chain employs TRBV6-2 or TRBV6-3 and TRBJ1-5, with D tentatively TRBD1 (6 bases). Germline V gene lookup returns CDR1 MNHEY and CDR2 SVGEGT. V lost 0 bases, J lost 0 bases, and 21 bases lay in between. The CDR3 has 20 residues. The CDR3 DNA sequence: TGTGCCAGCAGTTACTCGTTGGACAGTCTGGAGGCCTATAGCAATCAGCCCCAGCATTTT. Translated, it gives CASSYSLDSLEAYSNQPQHF.

The genes are TRBV11-2 and TRBJ2-2, with TRBD2 as a possible D gene (6 bases). Trimming cost V 5 bases and J 2 bases, with 12 bases left between them. The CDR3 consists of 15 residues. Germline CDR1 SGHAT, CDR2 FQNNGV. CDR3 in amino acids: CASSPGLSNTGELFF. The CDR3 nucleotides read TGTGCCAGCAGCCCGGGACTGTCAAACACCGGGGAGCTGTTTTTT.